A single sample is the source of the 22 T cell receptor beta chains below, sequenced in a study of blood T cell repertoires in COVID-19. Data came from immunoSEQ multiplex PCR; TCRdb stores just in-frame clones and leaves some out. This sample has about 190,000 clones; about nine tenths occur once, and the top ten carry under 2.5%. The specimen sequenced was peripheral blood. The receptors shown here come from a man aged 65 to 85 with active or convalescent COVID-19.

This clone has only one observation. The J gene is TRBJ2-4, the V gene TRBV30; 7 nucleotides align to TRBD2. This CDR3 region has 13 residues. In germline, CDR1 is GTSNPN, CDR2 SVGIG (reference sequence). After removal of 4 bases from V and 3 bases from J, the junction contained 3 bases not matched to a gene. This CDR3 is CAWTGRDKNIQYF. The DNA for the CDR3 is TGTGCCTGGACAGGGAGGGACAAAAACATTCAGTACTTC.

This clone was observed a single time. This rearrangement joins TRBV9 to TRBJ2-1, with D maybe TRBD1 (6 bases). Trimming stripped 2 bases from V and 10 bases from J, with 7 bases between. This CDR3 has 11 residues. Looked up from germline, CDR1 is SGDLS and CDR2 is YYNGEE. CDR3 sequence (DNA): TGTGCCAGCAGCGTTGACAGGGAGCAGTTCTTC. Amino acid sequence: CASSVDREQFF.

V is TRBV30 and J is TRBJ1-1; D not resolved. CDR3 length equals 14 residues. V was cut by 2 bases and J by 1 base, with 11 bases left in between. Germline CDR1 and CDR2: GTSNPN and SVGIG (reference sequence). Written as DNA, the CDR3 is TGTGCCTGGAGTACGCAGACGGGGAACACTGAAGCTTTCTTT. Translation: CAWSTQTGNTEAFF. Complete variable domain (other parts from reference TRBV30 and TRBJ1-1): SQTIHQWPATLVQPVGSPLSLECTVEGTSNPNLYWYRQAAGRGLQLLFYSVGIGQISSEVPQNLSASRPQDRQFILSSKKLLLSDSGFYLCAWSTQTGNTEAFFGQGTRLTVV.

This chain links TRBV7-2 with TRBJ2-7, with TRBD2 identical over 7 bases. The germline V gene encodes CDR1 SGHTA and CDR2 FQGNSA. CDR3 length equals 15 residues. Losses at the gene ends were 4 bases for V and 3 bases for J; bases not matched to a gene: 9. CDR3 nucleotide sequence: TGTGCCAGCAGCTCGGGACTACCAATACACTACGAGCAGTACTTC. It codes for CASSSGLPIHYEQYF.

This chain connects TRBV11-2 to TRBJ2-6; D ambiguous. This CDR3 has 18 amino acids. Germline lookup yields CDR1 SGHAT and CDR2 FQNNGV. Trimming removed 0 bases at V and 4 bases at J, with 16 bases between. CDR3 sequence reads: CASSLDSMVAAGANVLTF. CDR3 coding DNA: TGTGCCAGCAGCTTAGATAGCATGGTGGCAGCAGGGGCCAACGTCCTGACTTTC. The variable domain in full, completed from reference TRBV11-2 and TRBJ2-6, reads EAGVAQSPRYKIIEKRQSVAFWCNPISGHATLYWYQQILGQGPKLLIQFQNNGVVDDSQLPKDRFSAERLKGVDSTLKIQPAKLEDSAVYLCASSLDSMVAAGANVLTFGAGSRLTVL.

The chain joins TRBV18 to TRBJ1-3; a weak D match, TRBD1 (5 bases). The V end lost 2 bases, the J end lost 1 base, and 9 bases lay between the germline ends. The CDR3 runs 15 residues. CDR1 is KGHSH and CDR2 is LQKENI in the germline V gene. The CDR3 loop reads CASSPSKGSGNTIYF. As DNA, the CDR3 is TGTGCCAGCTCACCAAGTAAGGGGTCTGGAAACACCATATATTTT.

This chain uses TRBV2 with TRBJ2-5; 7 bases agree with TRBD1. Trimming at V came to 4 bases and at J to 3 bases, leaving 5 bases not matched to a gene. The CDR3 consists of 14 residues. Per germline, CDR1 SNHLY and CDR2 FYNNEI. The CDR3 protein is CASSANRGEETQYF. In DNA form, the CDR3 reads TGTGCCAGCAGTGCGAACAGGGGAGAAGAGACCCAGTACTTC.

This CDR3 is CSVERGQFF. The CDR3 DNA reads as TGCAGCGTTGAACGAGGGCAGTTCTTC. The chain has TRBV29-1 and TRBJ2-1, with unresolved D. The germline CDR1 and CDR2 sequences are SQVTM and ANQGSEA. V was clipped by 2 bases and J by 12 bases, with 5 bases between them. The CDR3 is made up of 9 amino acids.

J is TRBJ1-5 and V is TRBV15, with 10 bases matching TRBD1. V shed 3 bases and J 4 bases; nucleotides not matched to a gene: 3. This CDR3 spans 15 amino acids. Germline values: CDR1 LNHNV, CDR2 YYDKDF (reference sequence). The CDR3: CATSSWGQGNQPQHF. CDR3 DNA: TGTGCCACCAGCAGTTGGGGACAGGGGAATCAGCCCCAGCATTTT.

The chain couples TRBV7-2 to TRBJ2-7; 8 positions match TRBD2. Trimming took 2 bases from V and 0 from J; bases not matched to a gene: 6. Germline V gene sequence: CDR1 SGHTA, CDR2 FQGNSA. The CDR3 consists of 16 residues. The CDR3 DNA follows: TGTGCCAGCAGCTTACCAGGGACTAGGAGCTCCTACGAGCAGTACTTC. It specifies CASSLPGTRSSYEQYF.

This clone was detected once. The chain joins TRBV27 to TRBJ1-2, with D hard to call. Germline V gene sequence: CDR1 MNHEY, CDR2 SMNVEV (reference sequence). This CDR3 is built from 13 residues. The V end was cut by 6 bases, the J end by 0 bases, with 8 bases between. The CDR3 sequence is CASRGAANYGYTF. Written as DNA, the CDR3 is TGTGCCAGCAGGGGCGCAGCTAACTATGGCTACACCTTC.

The CDR3, as DNA: TGTGCCAGTAGTGAGGACAGGGGATCATACGAGCAGTACTTC. Protein sequence: CASSEDRGSYEQYF. The chain recombines TRBV19 with TRBJ2-7; 9 bases line up with TRBD1. Unmatched junction bases numbered 6, after V lost 5 bases and J lost 4 bases. The CDR3 loop spans 14 amino acids. Germline V gives CDR1 LNHDA, CDR2 SQIVND (reference sequence). The full variable domain, rest sourced from reference TRBV19 and TRBJ2-7, is DGGITQSPKYLFRKEGQNVTLSCEQNLNHDAMYWYRQDPGQGLRLIYYSQIVNDFQKGDIAEGYSVSREKKESFPLTVTSAQKNPTAFYLCASSEDRGSYEQYFGPGTRLTVT.

In this sample, this clone turned up once. The rearrangement uses TRBV3-1 (or the pseudogene TRBV3-2) and TRBJ2-1; tentative D call: TRBD2 (5 bases). Looked up from germline, CDR1 is LGHDT and CDR2 is YNNKEL (reference sequence). The CDR3 runs to 16 residues. V lost 4 bases to trimming and J lost 5 bases, with 18 bases between them. CDR3 in amino acids: CASSRSGTLQHNEQFF. The CDR3, as DNA: TGTGCCAGCAGCCGATCGGGAACATTACAACACAATGAGCAGTTCTTC.

The rearrangement links TRBV18 to TRBJ1-3; the D gene is possibly TRBD1 (5 bases). CDR3 size: 15 residues. Trimming stripped 6 bases from V and 4 bases from J, with 16 bases between. Germline-derived CDR1 and CDR2 are KGHSH and LQKENI. The CDR3 loop reads CASSGSGGVGNTIYF. In nucleotides, the CDR3 is TGTGCCAGCTCCGGATCGGGAGGGGTCGGAAACACCATATATTTT. Based on the CDR3 plus reference TRBV18 and TRBJ1-3, the full variable domain is NAGVMQNPRHLVRRRGQEARLRCSPMKGHSHVYWYRQLPEEGLKFMVYLQKENIIDESGMPKERFSAEFPKEGPSILRIQQVVRGDSAAYFCASSGSGGVGNTIYFGEGSWLTVV.

The chain links TRBV30 to TRBJ2-1, with 13 bases lining up with TRBD2. The V and J ends lost 1 base and 15 bases, in that order; junction bases with no gene match: 3. Germline CDR1 and CDR2: GTSNPN and SVGIG (reference sequence). This CDR3 comprises 12 residues. Here the CDR3 DNA reads TGTGCCTGGAGTGGGACTAGCGGGAGATCGTTCTTC. This sequence encodes CAWSGTSGRSFF. The full variable domain, completed using reference TRBV30 and TRBJ2-1, is SQTIHQWPATLVQPVGSPLSLECTVEGTSNPNLYWYRQAAGRGLQLLFYSVGIGQISSEVPQNLSASRPQDRQFILSSKKLLLSDSGFYLCAWSGTSGRSFFGPGTRLTVL.

V is TRBV6-5 and J is TRBJ1-1; 10 nucleotides line up with TRBD1. The CDR3 consists of 14 residues. CDR1 and CDR2 from the germline V gene are MNHEY and SVGAGI. V trimming: 4 bases; J trimming: 5 bases; junction bases outside the gene matches: 4. The CDR3 loop is CASSWTGGRTEAFF. The CDR3 DNA follows: TGTGCCAGCAGTTGGACAGGGGGTCGAACTGAAGCTTTCTTT.

The CDR3 coding sequence is TGTGCCAGCAGCTTGGCCGGGGGGGCGAACTACGAGCAGTACTTC. It encodes CASSLAGGANYEQYF. V gene TRBV5-4 combines with J gene TRBJ2-7; 8 nucleotides agree with TRBD2. J lost 3 bases, V lost 0 bases, and 5 bases had no gene match. The CDR3 is made up of 15 amino acids. CDR1 and CDR2 from the germline V gene are SGHNT and YYREEE (reference sequence).

The J gene is TRBJ2-5, the V gene TRBV30; TRBD2 matches 15 bases. CDR1 is GTSNPN, CDR2 SVGIG, per germline (reference sequence). The CDR3 is 17 residues long. Losses at the gene ends were 0 bases for V and 5 bases for J; bases not matched to a gene: 7. CDR3 in amino acids: CAWSVFVGLAGGETQYF. In DNA form, the CDR3 reads TGTGCCTGGAGTGTTTTTGTAGGACTAGCGGGAGGGGAGACCCAGTACTTC.

J is TRBJ2-1 and V is TRBV7-9, with D possibly TRBD1 on 5 matching bases. This CDR3 has 12 residues. Trimming removed 2 bases from V and 10 bases from J, with 9 bases in between. Germline CDR1 and CDR2: SEHNR and FQNEAQ (reference sequence). CDR3 protein: CASSLTSGEQFF. CDR3 coding DNA: TGTGCCAGCAGCTTAACCTCAGGGGAGCAGTTCTTC.

The chain has TRBV4-3 and TRBJ2-3, with TRBD1 identical over 12 bases. In germline, CDR1 is LGHNA, CDR2 YSLEER. Unmatched junction bases numbered 11, after V lost 3 bases and J lost 4 bases. This CDR3 spans 18 amino acids. The CDR3 DNA reads as TGCGCCAGCAGCCAGGATGGGGACAGGGGGCTGCTGTCAGATACGCAGTATTTT. This sequence encodes CASSQDGDRGLLSDTQYF.

A single count supports this clone. The rearrangement joins TRBV30 to TRBJ2-1, with 9 bases aligning to TRBD1. Per the germline V gene, CDR1 is GTSNPN and CDR2 is SVGIG (reference sequence). J gave up 7 bases and V 5 bases, and 9 bases lay outside the gene matches. This CDR3 has 14 amino acids. The CDR3 sequence: CAWSTGGGWNEQFF. The CDR3 DNA sequence: TGTGCCTGGTCGACAGGGGGAGGGTGGAATGAGCAGTTCTTC. The complete variable domain, with remaining parts taken from reference TRBV30 and TRBJ2-1, reads SQTIHQWPATLVQPVGSPLSLECTVEGTSNPNLYWYRQAAGRGLQLLFYSVGIGQISSEVPQNLSASRPQDRQFILSSKKLLLSDSGFYLCAWSTGGGWNEQFFGPGTRLTVL.

This sequence joins TRBV5-4 and TRBJ1-6, with D possibly TRBD1 on 6 matching bases. Germline V CDR1 and CDR2: SGHNT, YYREEE (reference sequence). CDR3 length: 15 amino acids. The V gene lost 4 bases and the J gene lost 9 bases, with 17 bases spanning the gap. The CDR3 here is CASSMTGRGGSPLHF. The CDR3 region has the DNA TGTGCCAGCAGCATGACAGGTCGAGGTGGTTCACCCCTCCACTTT.